Listed below are T cell receptor beta chains from one sample, sequenced in a study of blood T cell repertoires in COVID-19. Data came from immunoSEQ multiplex PCR; TCRdb stores just in-frame clones and leaves some out. This table has around 220,000 clones, 84% appearing once. Sequenced input: peripheral blood. The receptors come from a man aged 25 to 45 with active or convalescent COVID-19. Each CDR3 is given with its conserved first and last residue. Fields, in order: clone size, D gene, J gene, V gene, CDR3 length, CDR3 DNA, CDR3 protein. A D gene is named only where the DNA matches it firmly. A clone size is listed for some rows: how often the clone was seen (once, few, many), or a class if it is expanded.

>NA|NA|TRBJ1-6|TRBV9|13
TGTGCCAGCAGCTCCCTTAGGGGTTCACCCCTCCACTTT
CASSSLRGSPLHF
>NA|NA|TRBJ2-5|TRBV30|13
TGTGCCTGGAGTGTCGGAACGGGAGAGACCCAGTACTTC
CAWSVGTGETQYF
>NA|TRBD1|TRBJ1-1|TRBV10-1|14
TGCGCCAGCAGTCCAAATACAGGGGTGACTGAAGCTTTCTTT
CASSPNTGVTEAFF
>NA|TRBD2|TRBJ2-3|TRBV5-1|15
TGCGCCAGCAGCTTGGCCGTCGGGGGGAAAGATACGCAGTATTTT
CASSLAVGGKDTQYF
>few|NA|TRBJ2-3|TRBV5-6|14
TGTGCCAGCAACCACAAATATGGTCCAGATACGCAGTATTTT
CASNHKYGPDTQYF
>NA|TRBD1|TRBJ1-5|TRBV25-1|16
TGTGCCAGCAGGAAGGACAGGGGGCAGTTTAATCAGCCCCAGCATTTT
CASRKDRGQFNQPQHF
>NA|NA|TRBJ2-3|TRBV9|15
TGTGCCAGCAGCGTGTCACAGGGAGTCACAGATACGCAGTATTTT
CASSVSQGVTDTQYF
>NA|NA|TRBJ2-6|TRBV24-1|14
TGTGCCACCAGCGGAGACTCTGGGGCCAACGTCCTGACTTTC
CATSGDSGANVLTF
>NA|TRBD2|TRBJ2-7|TRBV29-1|13
TGCAGCGTCGAGAACAGGACTAGCTACGAGCAGTACTTC
CSVENRTSYEQYF
>NA|NA|TRBJ1-6|TRBV12-3/TRBV12-4|11
TGTGCCAGCAGCTCAGGGTCACCCCTCCACTTT
CASSSGSPLHF
>NA|TRBD1|TRBJ2-1|TRBV15|14
TGTGCCACCACCCGACAGGGGACCTACAATGAGCAGTTCTTC
CATTRQGTYNEQFF
>NA|TRBD1|TRBJ2-5|TRBV11-2|14
TGTGCCAGCAGCTTACGGACAGGGAAAGAGACCCAGTACTTC
CASSLRTGKETQYF
>NA|NA|TRBJ1-3|TRBV7-3|18
TGTGCCAGCAGCTTAGAGGGCCCCGGGACAACCTCTGGAAACACCATATATTTT
CASSLEGPGTTSGNTIYF
>NA|TRBD1|TRBJ1-1|TRBV7-9|18
TGTGCCAGCAGCTTATCTCCGACGAGGGACAGCCGGGGCACTGAAGCTTTCTTT
CASSLSPTRDSRGTEAFF
>NA|NA|TRBJ1-1|TRBV9|13
TGTGCCAGCAGCGTAGCTCTGAACACTGAAGCTTTCTTT
CASSVALNTEAFF
>NA|NA|TRBJ2-2|TRBV7-2|16
TGTGCCAGCAGCTCCCCGGGAGGGGGCGACACCGGGGAGCTGTTTTTT
CASSSPGGGDTGELFF
>NA|NA|TRBJ1-2|TRBV18|13
TGTGCCAGCTCACTGGGCGAGCACTATGGCTACACCTTC
CASSLGEHYGYTF
>NA|NA|TRBJ1-1|TRBV5-5|16
TGTGCCAGCAGCATGGGGGATTTTGGCGGGGGCTCGCGAGCTTTCTTT
CASSMGDFGGGSRAFF
>NA|TRBD1|TRBJ2-3|TRBV5-1|16
TGCGCCAGCAGCTTGGCCCAGGGGGCAAACACAGATACGCAGTATTTT
CASSLAQGANTDTQYF
>once|NA|TRBJ2-6|TRBV5-4|15
TGTGCCAGCAGCTTGGGTAGTTCCGGGGCCAACGTCCTGACTTTC
CASSLGSSGANVLTF
>NA|TRBD2|TRBJ2-1|TRBV11-2|15
TGTGCCAGCAGCTGGGGACTAGCGGGGGGGGATGAGCAGTTCTTC
CASSWGLAGGDEQFF